A single sample is the source of the 32 T cell receptor beta chains below, sequenced in a study of blood T cells in healthy people across ages. Using a J-beta primer mix together with a sample-barcoded 5' primer, a second PCR was run for about 7 to 12 cycles. In TCRdb, the 5' RACE reads were re-called with MiXCR into one record per CDR3 protein. The table includes approximately 700,000 distinct CDR3 sequences, around 32% detected once. The sample was blood. These receptors all come from a woman of 80 years or more in good health.

With regard to this clonotype: A read error may explain this, as a much larger clone is one base away. The chain combines TRBV15 with TRBJ2-1, with 7 bases matching TRBD2. The V gene's germline CDR1 is LNHNV and CDR2 YYDKDF (reference sequence). The CDR3 runs to 12 residues. Trimming at V came to 5 bases and at J to 13 bases, leaving 8 bases not matched to a gene. The CDR3 nucleotides are TGTGCCACCAGCGGAGGGAGGGAGACCCAGTTCTTC. The encoded protein is CATSGGRETQFF.

This clonotype occurred a few times. A clone one base away is much larger, so this may be a read error. This chain joins TRBV5-1 and TRBJ2-5; TRBD1 might be the D (6 bases). The CDR3 extends over 13 amino acids. The germline V gene encodes CDR1 SGHRS and CDR2 YFSETQ. V lost 4 bases, J lost 7 bases, and 14 bases lay in between. The DNA for the CDR3 is TGCGCCAGCAGCACGGACAGCCGCGGGACCCAGTACTTC. Residues: CASSTDSRGTQYF.

The chain carries TRBV20-1 and TRBJ2-7, with TRBD2 as a possible D gene (5 bases). The CDR3 covers 14 residues. Between the trimmed V and J ends, which lost 6 bases and 0 bases, there was a span of 15 bases. From germline, CDR1 is DFQATT and CDR2 SNEGSKA (reference sequence). CDR3 in amino acids: CSALMPGTSYEQYF. The DNA for the CDR3 is TGCAGTGCCCTGATGCCGGGAACCTCCTACGAGCAGTACTTC.

The rearrangement uses TRBV7-2 and TRBJ2-3; D remains ambiguous. V was clipped by 7 bases and J by 5 bases, with 7 bases between them. The germline V gene has CDR1 SGHTA and CDR2 FQGNSA. The CDR3 length is 11 residues. The CDR3 bases are TGTGCCAGCACCGAACTAGATACGCAGTATTTT. It is translated as CASTELDTQYF.

In its sample, this clonotype was seen many times. The chain carries TRBV5-6 and TRBJ2-1; D is unclear. The V and J ends lost 5 bases and 4 bases respectively, with 4 bases between them. Germline CDR1 SGHDT, CDR2 YYEEEE. The CDR3 runs 11 residues. CDR3 sequence (DNA): TGTGCCAGCAGTAGGTACAATGAGCAGTTCTTC. Translating gives CASSRYNEQFF.

This clonotype was found many times. The rearrangement joins TRBV7-2 to TRBJ2-5, with D possibly TRBD1 on 7 matching bases. Germline assignment: CDR1 SGHTA and CDR2 FQGNSA. The CDR3 is 16 residues long. V was clipped by 5 bases and J by 5 bases, with 21 bases between them. Here the CDR3 DNA reads TGTGCCAGCAGCCCAACTGGAGGCAGGGGGGTGGAGACCCAGTACTTC. It encodes CASSPTGGRGVETQYF.

This clonotype was seen only once. This chain links TRBV3-1 with TRBJ2-6; D perhaps matches TRBD2 (6 bases). CDR3 size: 16 residues. The ends were cut back, 3 bases at V and 4 bases at J, with 13 bases in the middle. Germline V gives CDR1 LGHDT, CDR2 YNNKEL (reference sequence). This CDR3 is CASSQPGRKGANVLTF. In DNA form, the CDR3 reads TGTGCCAGCAGCCAGCCAGGGAGGAAGGGGGCCAACGTCCTGACTTTC. Combining the CDR3 with reference TRBV3-1 and TRBJ2-6 gives the whole variable domain DTAVSQTPKYLVTQMGNDKSIKCEQNLGHDTMYWYKQDSKKFLKIMFSYNNKELIINETVPNRFSPKSPDKAHLNLHINSLELGDSAVYFCASSQPGRKGANVLTFGAGSRLTVL.

On this clonotype: This may be a read error: a much more frequent sequence differs by one nucleotide. V and J are TRBV30 and TRBJ1-4, with 8 positions matching TRBD1. CDR3 length equals 13 residues. From germline, CDR1 is GTSNPN and CDR2 SVGIG (reference sequence). This CDR3 is CAWAGQGGEKRFF. CDR3 coding DNA: TGTGCCTGGGCCGGACAGGGCGGCGAAAAACGGTTTTTT.

In its sample, this clonotype was seen a few times. A clone one base away is much larger, so this may be a read error. The chain recombines TRBV7-8 with TRBJ1-2, with 7 positions matching TRBD1. V was pared by 5 bases and J by 10 bases, with 16 bases of the junction left unmatched. The CDR3 spans 15 residues. Germline CDR1 SGHVS, CDR2 FQNEAQ. The chain's CDR3 is CASSPRRGQAGDYTF. CDR3 in DNA: TGTGCCAGCAGCCCGAGACGAGGACAGGCTGGTGACTACACCTTC.

This clonotype was seen at least ten times. The chain recombines TRBV4-1 with TRBJ1-2, with D tentatively TRBD1 (6 bases). Germline V lookup: CDR1 MGHRA, CDR2 YSYEKL. V lost 2 bases and J 2 bases, leaving 18 bases between the germline ends. The CDR3 is 17 amino acids. DNA for the CDR3: TGCGCCAGCAGCCAACCTACTACAGGGCCGAGGAACTATGGCTACACCTTC. Translation: CASSQPTTGPRNYGYTF.

As concerns this clonotype: An end of the junction differs from the germline gene, which may be a read error. The CDR3 region has the DNA TGCAGTGTCTCAGCAATGGATTCACCCCCCCACTTT. It codes for CSVSAMDSPPHF. The chain recombines TRBV20-1 with TRBJ1-6; D is unresolved. Germline CDR1 reads DFQATT; CDR2 reads SNEGSKA (reference sequence). CDR3 size: 12 residues.

As for this clonotype: Since a much larger clone is just one base distant, this may be a read error. CDR3 DNA: TGTGCCAGCAGCCGCGACCCGAATGGATGGGAGACCCAGTACTTC. The encoded protein is CASSRDPNGWETQYF. The chain carries TRBV7-2 and TRBJ2-5; D ambiguous. V lost 5 bases, J lost 5 bases, and 18 bases lay in between. The CDR3 has 15 amino acids. CDR1 is SGHTA and CDR2 is FQGNSA in the germline V gene.

Remarks on this clonotype: It may be a read error: a sequence one base away is much more abundant. This chain uses TRBV29-1 with TRBJ1-5; tentatively, D is TRBD1 (5 bases). V lost 6 bases and J 9 bases, leaving 21 bases between the germline ends. Germline CDR1 SQVTM, CDR2 ANQGSEA. The CDR3 runs 14 residues. The CDR3, as DNA: TGCAGCGTGAGGAGCGGGGGAAATAGTCCGCCCCAGCATTTT. Residues: CSVRSGGNSPPQHF.

This clonotype was found many times. The chain links TRBV7-2 to TRBJ2-7; no definite D call. V shed 2 bases and J shed 4 bases, with 9 bases lying between them. Germline V gene lookup returns CDR1 SGHTA and CDR2 FQGNSA. The CDR3 totals 13 residues. The CDR3 is CASSLTMGYEQYF. CDR3 nucleotides: TGTGCCAGCAGCTTAACCATGGGGTACGAGCAGTACTTC.

This clonotype showed up just a few times. J is TRBJ2-2 and V is TRBV6-1; D is possibly TRBD1 or TRBD2 (5 bases each). Deletions cut 2 bases from V and 5 bases from J, with 9 bases between. The CDR3 consists of 14 residues. Germline assignment: CDR1 MNHNS and CDR2 SASEGT. For the CDR3, the DNA is TGTGCCAGCAGTGAATCATGGGGGACCGGGGAGCTGTTTTTT. This gives the protein CASSESWGTGELFF.

This clonotype came up a few times. CDR3 amino acids: CASSAREGGVYEQYF. DNA of the CDR3: TGTGCCAGCAGTGCCCGAGAGGGTGGAGTATACGAGCAGTACTTC. The chain carries TRBV6-1 and TRBJ2-7, with D possibly matching TRBD2 (5 bases). The V gene lost 4 bases and the J gene lost 4 bases, with 17 bases spanning the gap. CDR3 size: 15 residues. The V gene's germline CDR1 is MNHNS and CDR2 SASEGT.

The genes are TRBV7-9 and TRBJ1-4; D is uncertain. V shed 5 bases and J shed 3 bases, with 13 bases lying between them. This CDR3 has 15 amino acids. Looked up from germline, CDR1 is SEHNR and CDR2 is FQNEAQ (reference sequence). DNA for the CDR3: TGTGCCAGCAGCCCCCCAGGCGTTTCTAATGAAAAACTGTTTTTT. As protein: CASSPPGVSNEKLFF.

The CDR3 spells CASSERQAPTNYGYTF. For the CDR3, the DNA is TGTGCCAGCAGTGAAAGGCAGGCCCCCACTAACTATGGCTACACCTTC. The chain recombines TRBV2 with TRBJ1-2; no clear D gene. Trimming removed 2 bases from V and 0 bases from J, with 13 bases in between. The CDR3 is made up of 16 amino acids. The germline V gene has CDR1 SNHLY and CDR2 FYNNEI.

On this clonotype itself: The junction shows a germline mismatch at one end, possibly a read error. V is TRBV12-3 or TRBV12-4 and J is TRBJ2-1; 13 nucleotides agree with TRBD2. CDR3 length: 17 amino acids. CDR3 loop: CASSVAGTSGKYNEQFF. The CDR3 bases are TGTGCCAGCAGTGTAGCAGGGACTAGCGGGAAATACAATGAGCAGTTCTTC.

This clonotype was detected a few times. This chain links TRBV5-1 with TRBJ2-3; tentatively, D is TRBD1 (6 bases). The CDR3 consists of 15 residues. V shed 6 bases and J shed 6 bases, with 20 bases lying between them. Germline CDR1 reads SGHRS; CDR2 reads YFSETQ. CDR3 sequence reads: CASNLTPTGIDTQYF. DNA of the CDR3: TGCGCCAGCAACCTAACACCCACAGGGATCGATACGCAGTATTTT.

At least ten counts were recorded for this clonotype. V gene TRBV20-1 combines with J gene TRBJ2-5; TRBD2 might be the D (6 bases). Germline V gives CDR1 DFQATT, CDR2 SNEGSKA (reference sequence). Trimming removed 2 bases at V and 4 bases at J, with 11 bases between. CDR3 size: 13 residues. CDR3 nucleotide sequence: TGCAGTGCTAGAAAACTAGCTGGAGAGACCCAGTACTTC. Its protein is CSARKLAGETQYF.

The V gene is TRBV3-1, the J gene TRBJ2-7; D is unclear. CDR3 length equals 14 residues. CDR1 is LGHDT and CDR2 is YNNKEL in the germline V gene (reference sequence). Between the trimmed V and J ends, which lost 2 bases and 5 bases, there was a span of 13 bases. The CDR3 reads CASSQRPPAHEQYF. In DNA, the CDR3 is TGTGCCAGCAGCCAAAGACCTCCCGCTCACGAGCAGTACTTC.

V usage is TRBV14 and J usage is TRBJ1-2; no clear D. The CDR3 is 14 residues long. V lost 0 bases and J lost 10, with 15 bases in between. Germline assignment: CDR1 SGHDN and CDR2 FVKESK. The DNA for the CDR3 is TGTGCCAGCAGCCAAGATTTGGGTGCGAGCGACTACACCTTC. Encoded protein: CASSQDLGASDYTF.

Worth noting for this clonotype: This likely comes from a read error, as the CDR3 has no conserved phenylalanine or tryptophan at its end. The chain joins TRBV27 to TRBJ2-4, with 8 bases that match TRBD1. The J call is in doubt because the DNA end fits TRBJ2-5 better. There are 17 residues in the CDR3. CDR1 MNHEY and CDR2 SMNVEV come from the germline V gene (reference sequence). The CDR3 nucleotides read TGCGCCAGCCGGGGAACAGGGGGATTAACGTATCAAGAGACCCAGTACTGC. The encoded protein is CASRGTGGLTYQETQYC.

As concerns this clonotype: Just one base apart from a much larger clone, this may be a read error. The chain links TRBV7-2 to TRBJ1-2; D is perhaps TRBD1 (6 bases). CDR3 length: 13 residues. Trimming left V 8 bases short and J 4 bases short, with 14 bases between. Germline assignment: CDR1 SGHTA and CDR2 FQGNSA. The DNA for the CDR3 is TGTACCAGCGTGTTGGGGGGCGGCTATGGCTACACCTTC. It is translated as CTSVLGGGYGYTF.

This clonotype was recorded at least ten times. The chain couples TRBV12-3 or TRBV12-4 to TRBJ2-5; D gene uncertain. This CDR3 region has 14 residues. Trimming removed 3 bases at V and 7 bases at J, with 15 bases between. The CDR3 here is CASSFIRALGTQYF. CDR3 nucleotide sequence: TGTGCCAGCAGTTTTATCCGGGCCCTCGGGACCCAGTACTTC.

This chain connects TRBV20-1 to TRBJ2-4; D is possibly TRBD1 (5 bases). The DNA end favors TRBJ2-5, so the J call may be wrong. In germline, CDR1 is DFQATT, CDR2 SNEGSKA (reference sequence). The CDR3 has 15 residues. In nucleotides, the CDR3 is TGCAGTGCTATACCGGACAAGGGGCGCAGGGAGACCCAGTACTTC. Protein sequence: CSAIPDKGRRETQYF.

As for this clonotype: Given a much more abundant clone one base away, this may be a read error. CDR3 region: CSARGGRGYEQYF. CDR3 bases: TGCAGTGCCAGGGGGGGCCGAGGATACGAGCAGTACTTC. This sequence joins TRBV20-1 and TRBJ2-7, with D perhaps TRBD1 or TRBD2 (7 bases each). Between the trimmed V and J ends, which lost 6 bases and 4 bases, there was a span of 16 bases. The CDR3 sequence is 13 residues long. CDR1 is DFQATT, CDR2 SNEGSKA, per germline (reference sequence).

This clonotype was detected ten times or more. V and J are TRBV4-2 and TRBJ2-7, with D perhaps given as TRBD1 or TRBD2 (6 bases each). The CDR3 runs to 15 residues. V dropped 4 bases and J dropped 5 bases, with 18 bases sitting between them. The germline V gene has CDR1 LGHNA and CDR2 YNFKEQ. The CDR3 DNA follows: TGTGCCAGCAGCCTACTTCGAGGGGGGACCCACGAGCAGTACTTC. Its protein product is CASSLLRGGTHEQYF.

This rearrangement joins TRBV28 to TRBJ2-1, with 7 positions matching TRBD1. The CDR3 has 13 residues. Germline values: CDR1 MDHEN, CDR2 SYDVKM. The V and J ends lost 6 bases and 8 bases, in that order; junction bases with no gene match: 7. The CDR3 DNA reads as TGTGCCAGCAGACTCCAGGGGGTGTATGAGCAGTTCTTC. It specifies CASRLQGVYEQFF. The variable domain in full, with the rest retrieved from reference TRBV28 and TRBJ2-1, is DVKVTQSSRYLVKRTGEKVFLECVQDMDHENMFWYRQDPGLGLRLIYFSYDVKMKEKGDIPEGYSVSREKKERFSLILESASTNQTSMYLCASRLQGVYEQFFGPGTRLTVL.

This clonotype was counted a single time. The genes are TRBV30 and TRBJ2-7, with TRBD2 identical over 7 bases. CDR3 length equals 15 residues. V trimming: 5 bases; J trimming: 4 bases; junction bases outside the gene matches: 14. From germline, CDR1 is GTSNPN and CDR2 SVGIG (reference sequence). The CDR3 DNA reads as TGTGCCTGGTCCCCGGGGAGGGGCTGGGGTTACGAGCAGTACTTC. This gives the protein CAWSPGRGWGYEQYF.

This clonotype was found a few times. The chain has TRBV9 and TRBJ1-1; TRBD1 matches 8 bases. The CDR3 has 16 amino acids. V lost 4 bases to trimming and J lost 7 bases; unmatched junction nucleotides: 15. The germline CDR1 and CDR2 sequences are SGDLS and YYNGEE. CDR3 DNA: TGTGCCAGCAGCCTAATCCCGATACAGGGGGAGAGTGAAGCTTTCTTT. It translates to CASSLIPIQGESEAFF.